The sequence of this TCR beta chain was determined in a study of T cell repertoires in cytomegalovirus infection (dated by TCRdb to between 2019 and 2020). About the full investigation: Recently identified HLA-C-restricted CMV epitopes, whose presentation resists viral immunomodulation, were targeted by peptide stimulations together with well-studied HLA-B-restricted epitopes. Because public TCR beta signatures pointed to carriage of CMV infection together with the matching HLA type, the HLA type of each donor mattered for the analysis. Overall results and qualifications from the work: Carriers of CMV infection plus the relevant HLA type were discriminated by the cumulative frequency of public TCR beta family members in the study cohort and in an independent roughly 380-donor cohort. The ex vivo response was dominated by HLA-C-restricted CMV-specific TCR beta clonotypes, which also provided the single most frequent clonotype in two of eight donors.

Interpreted using the paper, the treatment or condition label stands for: in vitro stimulation with specific CMV peptide epitopes to enrich CMV-specific T cells. TCRdb lists the instrument as Illumina HiSeq 1500. TCRdb's own reprocessing of the public reads used fastp at Q25 and MiXCR and kept productive beta chains. Rows are combined by CDR3 protein, so each entry shows the most common genes and DNA. This sample has some 350,000 distinct CDR3 sequences in its table, and 25% to 35% of those were observed once. The ten largest account for 15% to 20% of the sample. On this clonotype itself: It has no known antigen specificity. No base quality values were provided; no much bigger clone lies one nucleotide off.

The germline V gene provides CDR1 MNHNS and CDR2 SASEGT. At the junction V is shortened by 3 bases and J by 3 bases, with 9 bases in between. The CDR3 starts with the cysteine, ends with the phenylalanine, and has 14 residues. Only CDR3 DNA remains: 42 bases, in frame from the first base. The TCR was taken from a human donor in good health (CMV status not recorded). Some clones in this sample may be carry-over from other donors' samples. The chain was built from TRBV6-1 and TRBJ1-5, with no confident D gene call. The material sequenced was cultured PBMCs, taken from culture after CMV antigen stimulation. The bases read TGTGCCAGCAGTGACGGGTACCTCAATCAGCCCCAGCATTTT. This codes for CASSDGYLNQPQHF.